The entry below gives a single TCR beta chain sequence along with its context. The antigen is not known. These data originate in a study of T cell responses to AZD1222 COVID-19 vaccine. Findings of the study overall: Targets within unmutated variant regions were reportedly found for nearly half of spike-specific TCRs.

TCRdb's copy holds only in-frame clones and misses some; the assay was immunoSEQ multiplex PCR. Of 80,000 to 100,000 clones in the sample, about 93% were seen once. The CDR3 contains 14 residues. CDR1 is LNHDA, CDR2 SQIVND, per germline (reference sequence). V lost 6 bases and J lost 0, with 12 bases in between. Timing groups of about 4 and about 12 weeks for second doses were pooled. This sample comprised peripheral blood, obtained 28 days after the second AZD1222 dose. The J gene is TRBJ2-7, the V gene TRBV19; tentatively, D is TRBD2 (6 bases). This clonotype was sampled from an adult who received the AZD1222 COVID-19 vaccine. The CDR3 DNA reads as TGTGCCAGTAGCCCCCTCGGGGGCTCCTACGAGCAGTACTTC. It encodes CASSPLGGSYEQYF.